This T cell receptor (beta chain) was observed in a study of blood T cell repertoires in COVID-19. Across the study: The United States, Italy and Spain provided the acute and convalescent COVID-19 samples. PBMCs, B-cell-depleted T cells, or T cells provided the cDNA or gDNA that made up the material.

As handled by the study authors: Counts of nucleated cells, estimated from reference gene primer amplification, were obtained. The method was immunoSEQ multiplex PCR; TCRdb's version includes in-frame clones alone and lacks a portion of them. For V, J and clone size, that table is used; D and trimming come from the DNA. The table records 200,000 or so clones, roughly 82% of them present only once. Germline V gene data show CDR1 as SGHRS and CDR2 as YFSETQ. The CDR3 sequence is 16 residues long. Trimming cost V 0 bases and J 0 bases, with 9 bases left between them. This clone was seen just once. This TCR was recovered from a man aged 35 to 55 who had recovered from COVID-19. The sequenced material came from peripheral blood. The rearrangement uses TRBV5-1 and TRBJ1-4; D gene unclear. CDR3 amino acids: CASSLGMAATNEKLFF. The CDR3 region has the DNA TGCGCCAGCAGCTTGGGAATGGCAGCAACTAATGAAAAACTGTTTTTT.